These T cell receptor beta chains were read from a single sample in a study of shared clonotypes between healthy human individuals. Sequencing used immunoSEQ multiplex PCR; TCRdb keeps in-frame clones, though not all of them. Of some 1,900,000 clones in the sample, about 95% were seen once. Sequencing input: naive CD8+ T cells sorted from blood. The receptors shown here come from a man between 18 and 35 years old in good health. The CDR3 runs from the conserved cysteine through the conserved F or W. A D gene is named only where the DNA matches it firmly. The size field is filled for only some rows; it gives once, few, many or a size class.

CDR3 | DNA | size | J | V | D
CSVERPRTHPMNTEAFF | TGCAGCGTTGAGCGTCCCAGGACCCATCCCATGAACACTGAAGCTTTCTTT | NA | TRBJ1-1 | TRBV29-1 | NA
CASSQAAWGSAEGYTGELFF | TGTGCCAGCAGCCAAGCCGCATGGGGTAGCGCGGAGGGATACACCGGGGAGCTGTTTTTT | once | TRBJ2-2 | TRBV14 | NA
CAILRGGRETQYF | TGTGCCATTTTACGGGGGGGCCGGGAGACCCAGTACTTC | NA | TRBJ2-5 | TRBV10-3 | TRBD2
CASSQNLGLAGGGEQFF | TGCGCCAGCAGCCAAAACCTGGGGTTAGCGGGAGGAGGTGAGCAGTTCTTC | once | TRBJ2-1 | TRBV4-3 | TRBD2
CASSLLTPSSYNEQFF | TGTGCCAGCAGTTTATTAACACCAAGCTCCTACAATGAGCAGTTCTTC | NA | TRBJ2-1 | TRBV27 | NA
CASSQDLYGGEPNYGYTF | TGCGCCAGCAGCCAAGATCTTTATGGGGGGGAACCTAACTATGGCTACACCTTC | NA | TRBJ1-2 | TRBV4-3 | NA
CASSDLGATNEKLFF | TGCGCCAGCAGTGACTTGGGAGCAACTAATGAAAAACTGTTTTTT | NA | TRBJ1-4 | TRBV10-2 | NA
CASSHRGAPYNEQFF | TGTGCCAGCAGTCACAGGGGGGCCCCCTACAATGAGCAGTTCTTC | NA | TRBJ2-1 | TRBV2 | TRBD1
CASSLVERQGLNEQFF | TGTGCCAGCAGCTTGGTTGAGCGGCAGGGGTTGAATGAGCAGTTCTTC | NA | TRBJ2-1 | TRBV5-6 | NA
CASSWGQGAYEQFF | TGTGCCAGCAGCTGGGGACAGGGGGCTTATGAGCAGTTCTTC | NA | TRBJ2-1 | TRBV5-6 | TRBD1
CASSLSGGEQFF | TGTGCCAGCAGTCTAAGTGGTGGTGAGCAGTTCTTC | once | TRBJ2-1 | TRBV6-5 | NA
CASSLDLGTILTGELFF | TGTGCCAGCAGTTTAGATTTGGGGACGATACTCACCGGGGAGCTGTTTTTT | NA | TRBJ2-2 | TRBV27 | NA
CASSYGTNYGYTF | TGTGCCAGCAGCTACGGGACTAACTATGGCTACACCTTC | few | TRBJ1-2 | TRBV7-9 | NA
CASSSNPKDRAMTDTQYF | TGTGCCAGCAGCTCCAACCCAAAGGACAGGGCTATGACAGATACGCAGTATTTT | NA | TRBJ2-3 | TRBV2 | TRBD1
CASSLMSENIDPYEQYF | TGTGCCAGCAGCTTAATGTCAGAAAATATTGATCCCTACGAGCAGTACTTC | NA | TRBJ2-7 | TRBV13 | NA
CASSLSPGMNTEAFF | TGTGCCAGCAGCTTATCGCCAGGGATGAACACTGAAGCTTTCTTT | NA | TRBJ1-1 | TRBV7-9 | NA
CATWTGGNSPLHF | TGTGCCACCTGGACAGGGGGGAATTCACCCCTCCACTTT | NA | TRBJ1-6 | TRBV10-3 | TRBD1
CASSEWGHREETQYF | TGTGCCAGCAGTGAATGGGGACATCGGGAGGAGACCCAGTACTTC | NA | TRBJ2-5 | TRBV25-1 | NA
CASSLIGTGVYGYTF | TGTGCCAGCAGTTTAATTGGGACAGGGGTCTATGGCTACACCTTC | NA | TRBJ1-2 | TRBV27 | TRBD1
CASSQIVGASYNEQFF | TGCGCCAGCAGCCAAATTGTGGGGGCCTCCTACAATGAGCAGTTCTTC | NA | TRBJ2-1 | TRBV4-1 | NA
CASSLALLYRDREETGELFF | TGTGCCAGCAGCTTAGCCTTACTTTACCGGGACAGGGAGGAGACCGGGGAGCTGTTTTTT | NA | TRBJ2-2 | TRBV7-8 | TRBD1
CASSLSSYNEQFF | TGTGCCAGCAGCTTAAGCAGTTACAATGAGCAGTTCTTC | once | TRBJ2-1 | TRBV11-2 | NA
CASSSPLAGGSDEQYF | TGTGCCAGCAGCTCGCCGCTAGCGGGAGGGTCCGACGAGCAGTACTTC | few | TRBJ2-7 | TRBV27 | TRBD2
CASSPRNYEQYF | TGTGCCAGCAGCCCTCGGAACTACGAGCAGTACTTC | NA | TRBJ2-7 | TRBV7-2 | NA
CASSLSQGAYTEAFF | TGTGCCAGCAGTTTATCTCAGGGGGCATATACTGAAGCTTTCTTT | NA | TRBJ1-1 | TRBV28 | TRBD1
CASSLRLAGGDEQFF | TGTGCCAGCAGCCTTAGACTAGCGGGAGGCGATGAGCAGTTCTTC | NA | TRBJ2-1 | TRBV5-4 | TRBD2
CASSTGGLNTGELFF | TGTGCCAGTAGTACAGGGGGTTTAAACACCGGGGAGCTGTTTTTT | once | TRBJ2-2 | TRBV19 | TRBD1
CASSLAGRGYYGYTF | TGTGCCAGCAGCTTAGCGGGCAGGGGATACTATGGCTACACCTTC | NA | TRBJ1-2 | TRBV7-9 | NA
CASSISDSYEQYF | TGTGCCAGTAGTATTTCAGACTCCTACGAGCAGTACTTC | NA | TRBJ2-7 | TRBV19 | NA
CASSPRVAGRGGGELFF | TGTGCCAGCAGTCCCCGGGTCGCTGGAAGGGGCGGCGGGGAGCTGTTTTTT | NA | TRBJ2-2 | TRBV28 | NA
CASSYSSGGGTHEQYF | TGTGCCAGCAGTTACTCCTCCGGCGGAGGTACCCACGAGCAGTACTTC | NA | TRBJ2-7 | TRBV6-5 | NA
CASSPETSDNEQFF | TGCGCCAGCAGCCCCGAGACTAGCGACAATGAGCAGTTCTTC | NA | TRBJ2-1 | TRBV4-3 | TRBD2
CASSTGRGAAEQYF | TGTGCCAGCAGCACAGGCCGCGGGGCGGCCGAGCAGTACTTC | NA | TRBJ2-7 | TRBV11-2 | NA
CASSLMRTNYEQYF | TGTGCCAGCAGCTTAATGCGGACCAACTACGAGCAGTACTTC | once | TRBJ2-7 | TRBV7-8 | NA
CASSPAPGGGSPLHF | TGTGCCAGCAGCCCGGCCCCGGGAGGCGGTTCACCCCTCCACTTT | few | TRBJ1-6 | TRBV7-8 | NA
CASSLGTVREQYF | TGTGCCAGCAGCTTGGGGACCGTGAGGGAGCAGTACTTC | NA | TRBJ2-7 | TRBV5-6 | NA
CASSLHRGGPSTDTQYF | TGTGCCAGCAGTTTACATCGCGGGGGACCTAGCACAGATACGCAGTATTTT | NA | TRBJ2-3 | TRBV27 | TRBD2
CASAGPTDTQYF | TGTGCCAGCGCCGGCCCCACAGATACGCAGTATTTT | NA | TRBJ2-3 | TRBV7-9 | NA
CASNDMSGAGQPQHF | TGCGCCAGCAATGACATGTCAGGGGCAGGTCAGCCCCAGCATTTT | NA | TRBJ1-5 | TRBV10-2 | NA
CASSPTGVVENSPLHF | TGTGCCAGCAGCCCGACAGGGGTGGTAGAGAATTCACCCCTCCACTTT | NA | TRBJ1-6 | TRBV2 | TRBD1
CASSLAEGRGGETQYF | TGTGCCAGCAGCTTGGCTGAGGGCAGGGGTGGAGAGACCCAGTACTTC | once | TRBJ2-5 | TRBV7-8 | NA
CASSPSPASNQPQHF | TGTGCCAGCAGTCCCTCGCCAGCTAGCAATCAGCCCCAGCATTTT | NA | TRBJ1-5 | TRBV27 | NA
CASSSGLAAYEQYF | TGTGCCAGCAGCTCGGGACTAGCGGCCTACGAGCAGTACTTC | NA | TRBJ2-7 | TRBV4-2 | TRBD2
CAWSRGWGDTEAFF | TGTGCCTGGAGCAGGGGTTGGGGGGACACTGAAGCTTTCTTT | NA | TRBJ1-1 | TRBV30 | NA
CASSQDGAGAYEQYF | TGCGCCAGCAGCCAAGATGGCGCGGGGGCCTACGAGCAGTACTTC | NA | TRBJ2-7 | TRBV4-1 | TRBD2
CASSFPLSPTQYF | TGTGCCAGCAGTTTTCCCCTTAGTCCCACCCAGTATTTT | NA | TRBJ2-3 | TRBV28 | NA
CASSAGTGGFNEQYF | TGTGCCAGTAGTGCCGGGACAGGGGGCTTCAACGAGCAGTACTTC | NA | TRBJ2-7 | TRBV19 | TRBD1
CASSVLASQETQYF | TGTGCCAGCAGCGTGCTAGCGTCCCAAGAGACCCAGTACTTC | NA | TRBJ2-5 | TRBV5-4 | NA
CASSTQGSLTYGYTF | TGTGCCAGCAGCACCCAGGGGTCTCTAACCTATGGCTACACCTTC | NA | TRBJ1-2 | TRBV13 | NA
CASSLSPETQYF | TGTGCCAGCAGTTTATCCCCGGAGACCCAGTACTTC | NA | TRBJ2-5 | TRBV28 | NA
CSVGAPAYEQYF | TGCAGCGTTGGAGCACCAGCCTACGAGCAGTACTTC | NA | TRBJ2-7 | TRBV29-1 | NA
CASSAGTVVSGNTIYF | TGCGCCAGCAGTGCCGGGACGGTAGTCTCTGGAAACACCATATATTTT | NA | TRBJ1-3 | TRBV10-1 | NA
CASSSSVAETQYF | TGTGCCAGCAGCTCCTCAGTGGCGGAGACCCAGTACTTC | NA | TRBJ2-5 | TRBV7-9 | NA